A single sample is the source of the 21 T cell receptor beta chains below, sequenced in a study of cytomegalovirus exposure and HLA in healthy donors. PCR amplification relied on 60 Vbeta primers (plus 13 Jbeta primers). Profiled with immunoSEQ multiplex PCR; TCRdb holds only in-frame clones, not every one. The sample records some 130,000 clones, approximately 78% being singletons. Sequencing input: PBMCs. All receptors come from a human donor in good health.

The chain joins TRBV25-1 to TRBJ1-2, with 9 bases that match TRBD1. There are 15 residues in the CDR3. In germline, CDR1 is MGHDK, CDR2 SYGVNS. The trim removed 5 bases at V and 6 bases at J, leaving 10 bases unmatched. The CDR3 nucleotides are TGTGCCAGCAGTACCCCCGGGACAGGGAAAGATGGCTACACCTTC. Translating gives CASSTPGTGKDGYTF.

There are a few counts of this clone. The J gene is TRBJ2-1, the V gene TRBV30; TRBD1 aligns across 8 bases. Germline trimming cut 5 bases from V and 10 bases from J; bases unmatched to any gene: 7. CDR3 length equals 12 residues. CDR1 and CDR2 (germline): GTSNPN, SVGIG (reference sequence). This CDR3 reads CAWQGARVEQFF. CDR3 nucleotides: TGTGCCTGGCAGGGGGCCCGGGTCGAGCAGTTCTTC.

V and J are TRBV30 and TRBJ2-4; a weak D match, TRBD2 (6 bases). V shed 1 base and J shed 6 bases, with 16 bases lying between them. The CDR3 sequence is 15 residues long. Germline-derived CDR1 and CDR2 are GTSNPN and SVGIG (reference sequence). The chain's CDR3 is CAWSGTDWRGNIQYF. The CDR3 nucleotides are TGTGCCTGGAGTGGGACTGATTGGAGGGGAAACATTCAGTACTTC.

J is TRBJ2-2 and V is TRBV10-3; D not resolved. Germline CDR1 and CDR2: ENHRY and SYGVKD. V was shortened by 6 bases and J by 4 bases, with 3 bases between the two germline ends. The CDR3 contains 11 residues. The CDR3 sequence is CAISGTGELFF. The DNA for the CDR3 is TGTGCCATCAGCGGCACCGGGGAGCTGTTTTTT.

The CDR3 sequence is CASSGFGGTEAFF. CDR3 in DNA: TGTGCCAGCAGTGGATTTGGAGGGACTGAAGCTTTCTTT. J is TRBJ1-1 and V is TRBV6-6; D remains ambiguous. Germline V CDR1 and CDR2: MNHNY, SVGAGI (reference sequence). Trimming pared 5 bases from V and 5 bases from J, leaving 12 bases between. The CDR3 totals 13 residues.

The chain recombines TRBV28 with TRBJ2-5, with 10 bases fitting TRBD1. Trimming removed 6 bases from V and 5 bases from J; junction bases left unmatched: 9. This CDR3 region has 15 residues. Per germline, CDR1 MDHEN and CDR2 SYDVKM. The CDR3 DNA is TGTGCCAGCAGACACCAGGGACAGGGGTGGGAGACCCAGTACTTC. Translating it yields CASRHQGQGWETQYF.

The gene calls are TRBV6-5 and TRBJ2-5, with D tentatively TRBD1 (6 bases). The DNA end is more similar to TRBJ2-7, so the J call may be wrong. Germline CDR1 and CDR2: MNHEY and SVGAGI. The CDR3 loop spans 14 amino acids. In nucleotides, the CDR3 is TGTGCCAGCAGTTTATGGGGGCAGGTCTACGAGCAGTACTTC. This translates into CASSLWGQVYEQYF.

V usage is TRBV6-1 and J usage is TRBJ2-3, with 10 bases identical to TRBD2. Germline assignment: CDR1 MNHNS and CDR2 SASEGT. V shed 6 bases, J shed 3 bases, and the junction held 6 bases outside the gene matches. The CDR3 has 15 residues. The CDR3 DNA sequence: TGTGCCAGCAGCCTTAGCGGGAGGAGGACAGATACGCAGTATTTT. Protein: CASSLSGRRTDTQYF.

The chain has TRBV6-1 and TRBJ1-2; perhaps TRBD1 as D (6 bases). The V gene's germline CDR1 is MNHNS and CDR2 SASEGT. The V end lost 4 bases, the J end lost 8 bases, and 17 bases lay between the germline ends. There are 14 residues in the CDR3. This CDR3 is CASSVEPGAKGYTF. In nucleotides, the CDR3 is TGTGCCAGCAGTGTGGAACCAGGGGCGAAAGGCTACACCTTC.

This sequence joins TRBV6-6 and TRBJ1-6; 7 bases are shared with TRBD1. There are 16 residues in the CDR3. J gave up 14 bases and V 7 bases, and 20 bases lay outside the gene matches. CDR1 and CDR2 from the germline V gene are MNHNY and SVGAGI (reference sequence). CDR3 protein: CASTNAGDREFYSLHF. The CDR3 coding sequence is TGTGCCAGCACTAATGCAGGAGACAGGGAATTTTATTCCCTCCACTTT.

The gene calls are TRBV19 and TRBJ1-1; perhaps TRBD1 as D (5 bases). The CDR3 has 15 residues. CDR1 is LNHDA and CDR2 is SQIVND in the germline V gene (reference sequence). V was trimmed by 6 bases and J by 4 bases, leaving 18 bases between them. In DNA, the CDR3 is TGTGCCAGTAGGCCGGCTGGCAGGGTAGGCACTGAAGCTTTCTTT. It specifies CASRPAGRVGTEAFF.

This chain links TRBV18 with TRBJ2-4, with 9 bases identical to TRBD2. V was clipped by 3 bases and J by 4 bases; unmatched bases: 4. Germline V gene lookup returns CDR1 KGHSH and CDR2 LQKENI. The CDR3 has 15 amino acids. This chain's CDR3 is CASSPRRGGKNIQYF. The CDR3 coding sequence is TGTGCCAGCTCACCCCGGCGGGGGGGGAAAAACATTCAGTACTTC.

The chain joins TRBV30 to TRBJ2-5; D is possibly TRBD2 (5 bases). The CDR3 length is 14 residues. Germline V gene data show CDR1 as GTSNPN and CDR2 as SVGIG (reference sequence). Deletions cut 5 bases from V and 5 bases from J, with 18 bases between. The CDR3 DNA reads TGTGCCTGGGCCTCGGGCGGGCCTAGGGAGACCCAGTACTTC. It yields the protein CAWASGGPRETQYF.

The gene calls are TRBV25-1 and TRBJ2-7, with D tentatively TRBD2 (6 bases). Looked up from germline, CDR1 is MGHDK and CDR2 is SYGVNS. The CDR3 totals 15 residues. Between the trimmed V and J ends, which lost 2 bases and 0 bases, there was a span of 11 bases. The CDR3 nucleotides read TGTGCCAGCAGTGAAGGGGGAGGCAGCTCCTACGAGCAGTACTTC. The encoded protein is CASSEGGGSSYEQYF.

Remarks on this clone: This same CDR3 is encoded by further DNA sequences in the sample. The CDR3 DNA reads TGTGCCAGCAGCATTTCCACAGGGGGCTACGAGCAGTACTTC. Amino acids: CASSISTGGYEQYF. V usage is TRBV7-3 and J usage is TRBJ2-7; 8 nucleotides align to TRBD1. J was trimmed by 3 bases and V by 5 bases; bases with no gene match: 6. The CDR3 runs 14 residues. CDR1 is SGHTA, CDR2 FQGTGA, per germline.

The V and J genes are TRBV30 and TRBJ1-5; D is ambiguous. Trimming cost V 4 bases and J 6 bases, with 13 bases left between them. Germline V gene lookup returns CDR1 GTSNPN and CDR2 SVGIG (reference sequence). The CDR3 contains 13 residues. The CDR3 is CAWNGGLGQPQHF. CDR3 sequence (DNA): TGTGCCTGGAATGGCGGGTTGGGTCAGCCCCAGCATTTT. Variable domain in full (rest from reference TRBV30 and TRBJ1-5): SQTIHQWPATLVQPVGSPLSLECTVEGTSNPNLYWYRQAAGRGLQLLFYSVGIGQISSEVPQNLSASRPQDRQFILSSKKLLLSDSGFYLCAWNGGLGQPQHFGDGTRLSIL.

Points on this clone: One end of the junction varies from germline; a read error may be responsible. V and J are TRBV7-9 and TRBJ2-2; 10 bases match TRBD1. Germline CDR1 is SEHNR and CDR2 is FQNEAQ (reference sequence). The CDR3 runs 16 residues. The CDR3 region has the DNA TGTTCCAGCAGCTTAGTCGTGGGGACAGGGGCCGGGGAGCTGTTTTTT. Encoded protein: CSSSLVVGTGAGELFF.

This clone was recorded a few times. The chain is built from TRBV28 and TRBJ2-4; 7 bases map to TRBD2. The CDR3 totals 19 residues. Per the germline V gene, CDR1 is MDHEN and CDR2 is SYDVKM. The ends lost 4 bases at V and 0 bases at J; junction bases unmatched: 15. CDR3 sequence: CASSSLSFGRGLAKNIQYF. The CDR3 DNA reads as TGTGCCAGCAGTTCCCTCTCCTTTGGGAGGGGCCTAGCCAAAAACATTCAGTACTTC. The whole variable domain, remainder taken from reference TRBV28 and TRBJ2-4, is DVKVTQSSRYLVKRTGEKVFLECVQDMDHENMFWYRQDPGLGLRLIYFSYDVKMKEKGDIPEGYSVSREKKERFSLILESASTNQTSMYLCASSSLSFGRGLAKNIQYFGAGTRLSVL.

This clone was counted only a few times. The chain employs TRBV9 and TRBJ2-3, with TRBD1 matching 7 bases. Trimming at V came to 3 bases and at J to 2 bases, leaving 3 bases not matched to a gene. The germline V gene encodes CDR1 SGDLS and CDR2 YYNGEE. The CDR3 is 14 residues long. The CDR3 protein is CASSATGPTDTQYF. The CDR3 DNA is TGTGCCAGCAGCGCGACAGGGCCCACAGATACGCAGTATTTT.

This clone was found once. This chain uses TRBV19 with TRBJ2-3, with 9 bases that match TRBD1. J lost 5 bases, V lost 5 bases, and 11 bases had no gene match. CDR3 length equals 16 residues. CDR1 and CDR2 (germline): LNHDA, SQIVND (reference sequence). The CDR3 is CASSPPRGQGIDTQYF. Here the CDR3 DNA reads TGTGCCAGTAGTCCCCCTCGGGGACAGGGAATAGATACGCAGTATTTT.

The rearrangement joins TRBV10-3 to TRBJ1-5, with 12 positions matching TRBD1. Trimming cost V 10 bases and J 0 bases; bases outside gene matches: 10. This CDR3 is built from 17 residues. Germline loops: CDR1 ENHRY, CDR2 SYGVKD. CDR3: CATGDRGPPYSNQPQHF. In DNA, the CDR3 is TGTGCCACGGGGGACAGGGGGCCCCCCTATAGCAATCAGCCCCAGCATTTT.